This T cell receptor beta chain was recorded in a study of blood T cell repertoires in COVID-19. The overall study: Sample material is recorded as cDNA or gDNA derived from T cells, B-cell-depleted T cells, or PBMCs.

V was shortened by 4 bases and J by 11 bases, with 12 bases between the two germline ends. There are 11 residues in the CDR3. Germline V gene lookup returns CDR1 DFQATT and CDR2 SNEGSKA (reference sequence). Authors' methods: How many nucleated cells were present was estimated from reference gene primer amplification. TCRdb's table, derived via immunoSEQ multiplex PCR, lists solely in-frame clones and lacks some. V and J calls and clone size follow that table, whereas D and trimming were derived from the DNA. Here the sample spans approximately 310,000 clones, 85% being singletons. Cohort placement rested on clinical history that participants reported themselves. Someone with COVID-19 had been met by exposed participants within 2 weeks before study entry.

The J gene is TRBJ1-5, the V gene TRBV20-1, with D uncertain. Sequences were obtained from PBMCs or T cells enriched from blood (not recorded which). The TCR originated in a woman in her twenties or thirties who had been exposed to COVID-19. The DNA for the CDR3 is TGCAGTGCTATAATAGACCGGGCCCAGCATTTT. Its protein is CSAIIDRAQHF.